This T cell receptor (beta chain) is from a study of blood T cell repertoires in COVID-19. About the research overall: COVID-19 samples, acute and convalescent, were from the United States, Italy and Spain. T cells, B-cell-depleted T cells, or PBMCs provided the cDNA or gDNA that served as material.

The germline CDR1 and CDR2 sequences are SGHDT and YYEEEE. The CDR3 has 14 amino acids. The V segment lost 4 bases and the J segment 6 bases; nucleotides outside the gene matches: 7. In the original workflow: Amplification from reference gene primers served as the basis for estimated nucleated cell counts. Method: immunoSEQ multiplex PCR; TCRdb's copy keeps in-frame clones and lacks some. V and J calls and clone size are those listed in that table; D and trimming were worked out from the DNA. The sample carries some 100,000 clones, 70% to 90% recorded once. Specimen: peripheral blood. This chain links TRBV5-6 with TRBJ2-1; 7 bases agree with TRBD1. This receptor was obtained from a human donor in a cohort sampled during active COVID-19. This CDR3 reads CASSRTGHSNEQFF. In DNA form, the CDR3 reads TGTGCCAGCAGCAGGACAGGACACTCCAATGAGCAGTTCTTC.